This T cell receptor beta chain derives from a study of T cells in localized non-small cell lung cancer (dated by TCRdb to between 2020 and 2021). Some background on the complete study: T cell repertoires of 236 early-stage NSCLC patients were analyzed, with tumors being compared against uninvolved tumor-adjacent lungs. The cohort comprised 236 treatment-naïve NSCLC patients with resected, localized lung tumors. The mean age of the NSCLC patients was 60 to 85 years, with 130 or so men and 100 to 110 women. Broad study findings and their caveats: Because the study design was exploratory, TCR variables were selected using unadjusted p-values without false-discovery rate correction. A median of around 50 of the top 100 tumor clones turned up in the paired uninvolved adjacent lung, and 25 to 30 of those clones also ranked among the top 100 of that same adjacent lung. The highest T cell clonality was observed in uninvolved tumor-adjacent lung, where clonality exceeded that of tumor, suggesting that antigenic responses were more focused in uninvolved tumor-adjacent lung. Because multi-region sequencing of the tumors was not done, intratumor heterogeneity could not be ruled out. Higher T cell density in blood was associated with longer overall survival, whereas higher clonality in adjacent lung was associated with shorter survival.

TCR beta CDR3 regions were sequenced from DNA using the immunoSEQ Assay. The study's own analysis went as follows. To compute T cell density, TCR beta template counts were normalized to usable DNA, which was estimated by amplifying housekeeping genes. Richness was estimated with the preseqR package, extrapolating to 400,000 templates for PBMC samples and 120,000 templates for tissue samples. Clonality was defined by subtracting Pielou's evenness from one. To identify tissue-enriched TCRs, differential abundance testing was run on productive amino-acid clonotypes with a minimum total count of 5 and an alpha of 0.1. Repertoire overlap between compartments was quantified with the Jaccard Index and Morisita Overlap Index. GLIPH grouped TCR beta CDR3s together with public tetramer-defined viral CDR3s, and a viral motif had to include at least three viral sequences and also show V-gene enrichment. Drawn from immuneACCESS, this table holds only the in-frame rearrangements with V and J called that TCRdb kept. Clones are partly lost; checked studies trace under half to an unresolved V gene and leave the rest unexplained. V and J calls and clone size are as listed in that table; D and trimming were resolved from the DNA. This sample has roughly 4,700 clones in its table, and roughly 21% of those were observed once. Together, the top ten hold 5.2% of the sample.

At diagnosis, tumor, uninvolved tumor-adjacent lung and peripheral blood were collected and then preserved as a mix of FFPE and fresh-frozen material. A note on this clone: Its antigen is currently not known. The sample holds no much larger clone one base away, and base qualities are not on file.

From cysteine to phenylalanine, the CDR3 is 13 amino acids long. The only DNA kept is the CDR3, 39 bases in frame from the first base. V loses 7 bases of germline sequence and J loses 0 bases, and the interval between the two ends is 8 bases. Sequenced material: lung tumor tissue, taken before any cancer treatment. This receptor was taken from a female donor older than 55 with stage I lung adenocarcinoma. This receptor chain uses TRBV23-1 and TRBJ2-3; the D gene could be TRBD1 or TRBD2, each one agreeing over 5 bases. TRBV23-1 is placed among ORFs of uncertain function. The DNA is as follows: TGCGCCAGCACGAGGGGAAGCACAGATACGCAGTATTTT. Its translation is CASTRGSTDTQYF.